This TCR beta chain is from a study of T cell responses to AZD1222 COVID-19 vaccine. Study-level results: Donors were largely white British and mainly female; clonal diversity was possibly underestimated. Along spike, vaccine-associated CD4 TCRs were found throughout, with dominance at 160-218 and 743-854. Repertoire samples came only from after the peak T cell response.

On this clone itself: What it recognizes is unknown.

Method: immunoSEQ multiplex PCR; TCRdb's copy keeps in-frame clones and lacks some. Here the sample spans under 150,000 clones, roughly 87% being singletons. J gave up 6 bases and V 5 bases, and 16 bases lay outside the gene matches. The CDR3 covers 17 residues. In germline, CDR1 is SGHTA, CDR2 FQGNSA. Second-dose intervals near 4 or 12 weeks were combined. The clonotype was recovered from an adult who received the AZD1222 COVID-19 vaccine. Sequenced material: peripheral blood, taken 28 days after the second AZD1222 dose. The rearrangement uses TRBV7-2 and TRBJ2-7; TRBD2 matches 10 bases. The CDR3 loop reads CASSKPSGGAGVGEQYF. CDR3 nucleotides: TGTGCCAGCAGCAAACCCAGCGGGGGGGCCGGAGTTGGCGAGCAGTACTTC.